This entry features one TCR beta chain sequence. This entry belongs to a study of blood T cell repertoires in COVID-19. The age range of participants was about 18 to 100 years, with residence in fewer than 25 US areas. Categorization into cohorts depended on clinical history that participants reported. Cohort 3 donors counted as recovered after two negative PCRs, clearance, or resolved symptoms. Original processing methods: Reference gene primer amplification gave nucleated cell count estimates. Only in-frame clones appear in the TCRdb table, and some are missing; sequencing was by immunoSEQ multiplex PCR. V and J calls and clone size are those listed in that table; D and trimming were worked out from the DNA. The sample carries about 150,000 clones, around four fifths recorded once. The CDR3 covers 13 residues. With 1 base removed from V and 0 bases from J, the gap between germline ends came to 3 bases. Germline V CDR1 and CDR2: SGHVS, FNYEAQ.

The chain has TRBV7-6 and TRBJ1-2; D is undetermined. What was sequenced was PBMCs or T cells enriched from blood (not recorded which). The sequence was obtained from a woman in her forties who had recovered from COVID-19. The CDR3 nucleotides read TGTGCCAGCAGCTTAGACTCTAACTATGGCTACACCTTC. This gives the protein CASSLDSNYGYTF.